What follows are 14 T cell receptor beta chains derived from one specimen sequenced in a study of T cell responses to AZD1222 COVID-19 vaccine. TCRdb's copy holds only in-frame clones and misses some; the assay was immunoSEQ multiplex PCR. Among tens of thousands of clones listed, around 89% were seen once. The source was peripheral blood, collected 28 days after the second AZD1222 dose. The origin of the receptors is an adult who received the AZD1222 COVID-19 vaccine.

The chain is built from TRBV7-8 and TRBJ1-5; D unresolved. Germline lookup yields CDR1 SGHVS and CDR2 FQNEAQ. V was cut by 5 bases and J by 8 bases, with 10 bases left in between. The CDR3 extends over 12 amino acids. The CDR3: CASSRRREPQHF. As DNA, the CDR3 is TGTGCCAGCAGCCGGCGACGTGAGCCCCAGCATTTT.

This clone was picked up a small number of times. The rearrangement uses TRBV6-5 and TRBJ2-7, with 7 bases matching TRBD1. V trimming: 6 bases; J trimming: 12 bases; junction bases outside the gene matches: 11. The germline V gene has CDR1 MNHEY and CDR2 SVGAGI. The CDR3 loop spans 12 amino acids. The CDR3 DNA reads as TGTGCCAGCAGAGAGCTTAGGGACAGATGGTACTTC. It codes for CASRELRDRWYF.

V gene TRBV6-5 combines with J gene TRBJ2-5; 7 positions agree with TRBD2. V dropped 2 bases and J dropped 5; count of bases not matched to a gene: 8. CDR1 is MNHEY and CDR2 is SVGAGI in the germline V gene. This CDR3 has 15 residues. CDR3 region: CASSYTAGRGETQYF. The CDR3 bases are TGTGCCAGCAGTTACACAGCGGGGCGGGGGGAGACCCAGTACTTC.

V and J are TRBV3-1 (or the pseudogene TRBV3-2) and TRBJ2-7, with TRBD2 as a possible D gene (5 bases). Deletions cut 4 bases from V and 2 bases from J, with 9 bases between. Per germline, CDR1 LGHDT and CDR2 YNNKEL (reference sequence). CDR3 length equals 13 residues. Written as DNA, the CDR3 is TGTGCCAGCAGCCCGACTAAGCCCTACGAGCAGTACTTC. Protein product: CASSPTKPYEQYF.

This rearrangement joins TRBV9 to TRBJ2-5; 14 positions agree with TRBD2. The germline gives CDR1 SGDLS, CDR2 YYNGEE. V lost 0 bases to trimming and J lost 1 base; unmatched junction nucleotides: 2. There are 17 residues in the CDR3. The CDR3 loop reads CASSVAGTSGSQETQYF. The CDR3 coding sequence is TGTGCCAGCAGCGTAGCTGGGACTAGCGGGAGCCAAGAGACCCAGTACTTC.

CDR3 bases: TGTGCCAGCAGCTCACAGGGGAGGCGCGAGCAGTACTTC. Amino acids: CASSSQGRREQYF. The rearrangement joins TRBV7-8 to TRBJ2-7, with a tentative D call TRBD1 (7 bases). V was shortened by 4 bases and J by 6 bases, with 13 bases between the two germline ends. Germline V gene lookup returns CDR1 SGHVS and CDR2 FQNEAQ. There are 13 residues in the CDR3.

Worth noting for this clone: Mismatch with germline at one junction end may stem from a read error. The chain employs TRBV6-8 and TRBJ2-1; tentatively, D is TRBD2 (6 bases). The germline CDR1 and CDR2 sequences are MNHGY and SAAAGT. This CDR3 contains 15 residues. CDR3 DNA: TGTGCCAGCAGGTACTCCCGGGACTTATACAATGAGCAGTTCTTC. It codes for CASRYSRDLYNEQFF.

This rearrangement joins TRBV12-1 to TRBJ2-7; TRBD1, the D gene given by the table, was not confirmed from the DNA. TRBV12-1 is listed as a pseudogene. The CDR3 spans 14 residues. The CDR3 bases are TGTGCCAGCAGCACCCGGGACAGGGGACACGAGCAGTACTTC. Residues: CASSTRDRGHEQYF.

V and J are TRBV6-5 and TRBJ2-7, with 9 nucleotides matching TRBD2. There are 15 residues in the CDR3. The J segment lost 6 bases and the V segment lost 8 bases, leaving 14 bases of the junction unmatched. In germline, CDR1 is MNHEY, CDR2 SVGAGI. Written as DNA, the CDR3 is TGTGCCAGCTTAGCCGGGGCGGGGGGGCCCTCCGAGCAGTACTTC. This translates into CASLAGAGGPSEQYF.

The J gene is TRBJ1-1, the V gene TRBV7-3, with D perhaps matching TRBD1 (6 bases). The germline V and J ends were trimmed by 1 base and 1 base, with 7 bases remaining between them. The CDR3 is 14 residues long. CDR1 and CDR2 (germline): SGHTA, FQGTGA. CDR3 nucleotide sequence: TGTGCCAGCAGCTTAATGGGACAGAACACTGAAGCTTTCTTT. Translated, it gives CASSLMGQNTEAFF.

This sequence joins TRBV7-9 and TRBJ1-6; weak D call: TRBD1 (6 bases). Trimming shortened V by 3 bases and J by 1 base, and 10 bases separated the two germline ends. Germline V gives CDR1 SEHNR, CDR2 FQNEAQ (reference sequence). CDR3 length equals 16 residues. CDR3 protein: CASSLDSPSYNSPLHF. The CDR3 DNA reads TGTGCCAGCAGCTTGGACAGTCCTTCCTATAATTCACCCCTCCACTTT.

This clone was recorded only once. The chain joins TRBV5-1 to TRBJ2-1, with 8 bases lining up with TRBD2. V lost 5 bases, J lost 3 bases, and 7 bases stayed unmatched. Germline lookup yields CDR1 SGHRS and CDR2 YFSETQ. This CDR3 is built from 15 residues. The CDR3: CASSFGSGSYNEQFF. The CDR3 DNA reads TGCGCCAGCAGTTTCGGCAGCGGGAGCTACAATGAGCAGTTCTTC. Supplemented by reference TRBV5-1 and TRBJ2-1, the full variable domain reads KAGVTQTPRYLIKTRGQQVTLSCSPISGHRSVSWYQQTPGQGLQFLFEYFSETQRNKGNFPGRFSGRQFSNSRSEMNVSTLELGDSALYLCASSFGSGSYNEQFFGPGTRLTVL.

V gene TRBV7-7 combines with J gene TRBJ2-7, with TRBD2 matching over 9 bases. V gave up 5 bases and J gave up 2 bases; unmatched junction bases: 7. Germline V CDR1 and CDR2: SSHAT, FNYEAQ (reference sequence). The CDR3 consists of 15 residues. The CDR3 sequence: CASSVRAGGPYEQYF. The CDR3 nucleotides are TGTGCCAGCAGCGTCCGTGCGGGGGGGCCCTACGAGCAGTACTTC. Complete variable domain (other parts from reference TRBV7-7 and TRBJ2-7): GAGVSQSPRYKVTKRGQDVTLRCDPISSHATLYWYQQALGQGPEFLTYFNYEAQPDKSGLPSDRFSAERPEGSISTLTIQRTEQRDSAMYRCASSVRAGGPYEQYFGPGTRLTVT.

This chain links TRBV5-5 with TRBJ2-7; D uncertain. Germline V gene sequence: CDR1 SGHKS, CDR2 YYEKEE (reference sequence). Deletions cut 2 bases from V and 5 bases from J, with 20 bases between. The CDR3 loop spans 16 amino acids. DNA for the CDR3: TGTGCCAGCAGCTTTAGTGGACCATCGCTCGCTAACGAGCAGTACTTC. Its translation is CASSFSGPSLANEQYF.